The 18 T cell receptor beta chains below come from one sample, sequenced in a study of cytomegalovirus exposure and HLA in healthy donors. With 60 Vbeta and 13 Jbeta primers, the PCR was carried out. Assay: immunoSEQ multiplex PCR; the TCRdb copy retains only in-frame clones and omits some. The table shows approximately 150,000 clones, with around 77% occurring only once. The specimen sequenced was PBMCs. The receptors here all came from a woman aged 30 to 39 in good health and CMV-seronegative.

The chain couples TRBV5-4 to TRBJ1-3; the D is unclear. Germline CDR1 SGHNT, CDR2 YYREEE (reference sequence). The CDR3 has 15 amino acids. V was shortened by 1 base and J by 0 bases, with 8 bases between the two germline ends. The CDR3: CASSLSPFSGNTIYF. Written as DNA, the CDR3 is TGTGCCAGCAGCTTGTCCCCTTTCTCTGGAAACACCATATATTTT.

The V and J genes are TRBV28 and TRBJ2-3, with 7 bases aligning to TRBD2. V lost 6 bases to trimming and J lost 2 bases; unmatched junction nucleotides: 5. This CDR3 region has 14 residues. The germline gives CDR1 MDHEN, CDR2 SYDVKM. CDR3 protein: CASSQSGATDTQYF. The CDR3, as DNA: TGTGCCAGCAGCCAAAGCGGGGCCACAGATACGCAGTATTTT. Looking up the rest from reference TRBV28 and TRBJ2-3 gives the full variable domain: DVKVTQSSRYLVKRTGEKVFLECVQDMDHENMFWYRQDPGLGLRLIYFSYDVKMKEKGDIPEGYSVSREKKERFSLILESASTNQTSMYLCASSQSGATDTQYFGPGTRLTVL.

As regards this clone: The sample holds other DNA sequences that translate to the same CDR3. The chain couples TRBV27 to TRBJ2-1; the match to TRBD2 covers 13 bases. The germline CDR1 and CDR2 sequences are MNHEY and SMNVEV (reference sequence). The V gene end was trimmed by 4 bases and the J gene end by 4 bases; junction bases not matched to a gene: 1. This CDR3 is built from 15 residues. The CDR3 coding sequence is TGTGCCAGCAGTTCGGGACTAGCGGGGTACAATGAGCAGTTCTTC. It translates to CASSSGLAGYNEQFF.

The CDR3 region has the DNA TGTGCCAGCAGCTTGGGAGACAGGGCCAGGGGCAGTAATTCACCCCTCCACTTT. Protein product: CASSLGDRARGSNSPLHF. The chain uses TRBV5-4 and TRBJ1-6; TRBD1 matches 7 bases. The CDR3 is made up of 18 amino acids. CDR1 and CDR2 (germline): SGHNT, YYREEE (reference sequence). Trimming at V came to 0 bases and at J to 6 bases, leaving 12 bases not matched to a gene.

This clone occurred once. The V call is TRBV11-2, the J call TRBJ1-2; 9 bases map to TRBD1. The germline V gene has CDR1 SGHAT and CDR2 FQNNGV. J lost 4 bases, V lost 3 bases, and 18 bases had no gene match. CDR3 size: 19 residues. The CDR3 loop reads CASSFAPRTGDTSRYGYTF. The CDR3 DNA reads as TGTGCCAGCAGCTTCGCTCCGAGGACAGGGGATACCTCCCGCTATGGCTACACCTTC. The whole variable domain, remainder taken from reference TRBV11-2 and TRBJ1-2, is EAGVAQSPRYKIIEKRQSVAFWCNPISGHATLYWYQQILGQGPKLLIQFQNNGVVDDSQLPKDRFSAERLKGVDSTLKIQPAKLEDSAVYLCASSFAPRTGDTSRYGYTFGSGTRLTVV.

The table lists this clone with a count of one. The chain links TRBV5-1 to TRBJ2-5; TRBD2 matches at 9 bases. Trimming cost V 4 bases and J 3 bases; bases outside gene matches: 7. The CDR3 runs 15 residues. Germline values: CDR1 SGHRS, CDR2 YFSETQ. CDR3 in DNA: TGCGCCAGCAGCGCGGCTAGCGGGATTAAAGAGACCCAGTACTTC. Protein product: CASSAASGIKETQYF. The full variable domain, rest sourced from reference TRBV5-1 and TRBJ2-5, is KAGVTQTPRYLIKTRGQQVTLSCSPISGHRSVSWYQQTPGQGLQFLFEYFSETQRNKGNFPGRFSGRQFSNSRSEMNVSTLELGDSALYLCASSAASGIKETQYFGPGTRLLVL.

The chain combines TRBV21-1 with TRBJ1-2; no check of the table's D call, TRBD1, against the DNA was made. TRBV21-1 is termed a pseudogene. The CDR3 is made up of 12 amino acids. CDR3 loop: CASSKDRRGYTF. CDR3 DNA sequence: TGTGCCAGCAGCAAGGACAGGAGAGGCTACACCTTC.

Remarks on this clone: Germline is not matched at one junction end, which may reflect a read error. The chain combines TRBV7-9 with TRBJ1-5, with TRBD1 as a possible D gene (6 bases). The CDR3 consists of 15 residues. The V gene's germline CDR1 is SEHNR and CDR2 FQNEAQ (reference sequence). The CDR3: CSSSLGDTSNQPQHF. DNA of the CDR3: TGTTCCAGCAGCTTAGGGGACACGAGCAATCAGCCCCAGCATTTT.

This clone was observed once. This chain connects TRBV23-1 to TRBJ1-2; TRBD1 is a possible D gene (6 bases). TRBV23-1 is reported as an ORF; its role is uncertain. There are 16 residues in the CDR3. V was shortened by 4 bases and J by 0 bases, with 15 bases between the two germline ends. The CDR3 DNA is TGCGCCAGCAGTCTTAAGGGGGACACTCCTAACTATGGCTACACCTTC. This codes for CASSLKGDTPNYGYTF.

This clone is a singleton in its sample. The chain is built from TRBV5-1 and TRBJ1-2; D is unresolved. Looked up from germline, CDR1 is SGHRS and CDR2 is YFSETQ. The CDR3 has 16 residues. Trimming shortened V by 0 bases and J by 4 bases, and 16 bases separated the two germline ends. CDR3 DNA sequence: TGCGCCAGCAGCTTGGTGGCCTCCGATTCGTTCTATGGCTACACCTTC. Translated, it gives CASSLVASDSFYGYTF.

The V and J genes are TRBV7-2 and TRBJ2-7, with TRBD1 as a possible D gene (6 bases). Trimming shortened V by 5 bases and J by 5 bases, and 13 bases separated the two germline ends. Per the germline V gene, CDR1 is SGHTA and CDR2 is FQGNSA. This CDR3 has 13 residues. This CDR3 reads CASSPNREHEQYF. The CDR3 DNA is TGTGCCAGCAGCCCGAACAGGGAACACGAGCAGTACTTC. Based on the CDR3 plus reference TRBV7-2 and TRBJ2-7, the full variable domain is GAGVSQSPSNKVTEKGKDVELRCDPISGHTALYWYRQSLGQGLEFLIYFQGNSAPDKSGLPSDRFSAERTGGSVSTLTIQRTQQEDSAVYLCASSPNREHEQYFGPGTRLTVT.

The V gene is TRBV5-1, the J gene TRBJ2-1, with 10 nucleotides matching TRBD2. Germline CDR1 is SGHRS and CDR2 is YFSETQ. There are 15 residues in the CDR3. Trimming took 2 bases from V and 7 from J; bases not matched to a gene: 6. The CDR3 here is CASSFGAGGQNEQFF. DNA for the CDR3: TGCGCCAGCAGCTTCGGAGCGGGGGGGCAGAATGAGCAGTTCTTC.

The CDR3 sequence is CASSLAGGRTDTQYF. CDR3 nucleotide sequence: TGTGCCAGCAGCTTAGCGGGGGGTCGTACAGATACGCAGTATTTT. The chain uses TRBV11-3 and TRBJ2-3, with TRBD2 matching 7 bases. V was clipped by 1 base and J by 3 bases; unmatched bases: 4. The CDR3 length is 15 residues. Germline loops: CDR1 SGHNT, CDR2 YENEEA.

The count of this clone is one. This sequence joins TRBV9 and TRBJ2-7, with D perhaps TRBD2 (5 bases). Germline CDR1 is SGDLS and CDR2 is YYNGEE. The length of the CDR3 is 15 residues. The V gene lost 4 bases and the J gene lost 3 bases, with 17 bases spanning the gap. The CDR3 sequence is CASSYTERADYEQYF. Here the CDR3 DNA reads TGTGCCAGCAGCTATACGGAGAGGGCCGACTACGAGCAGTACTTC.

V is TRBV11-2 and J is TRBJ2-1, with 7 bases fitting TRBD2. V shed 5 bases, J shed 9 bases, and the junction held 13 bases outside the gene matches. Germline V CDR1 and CDR2: SGHAT, FQNNGV. The CDR3 extends over 15 amino acids. CDR3 sequence reads: CASSDRRREWREQFF. The CDR3 DNA reads TGTGCCAGCAGCGATAGGCGGCGGGAGTGGCGTGAGCAGTTCTTC.

This clone occurred a few times. V usage is TRBV7-9 and J usage is TRBJ2-4; 7 bases line up with TRBD1. CDR1 is SEHNR, CDR2 FQNEAQ, per germline (reference sequence). V lost 4 bases and J lost 0; bases outside the gene matches: 0. This CDR3 has 14 residues. The CDR3 spells CASSYRGAKNIQYF. DNA for the CDR3: TGTGCCAGCAGCTACAGGGGAGCCAAAAACATTCAGTACTTC.

The gene calls are TRBV7-9 and TRBJ1-2, with 7 positions matching TRBD1. CDR3 length equals 12 residues. CDR1 and CDR2 from the germline V gene are SEHNR and FQNEAQ (reference sequence). The V gene end was trimmed by 6 bases and the J gene end by 5 bases; junction bases not matched to a gene: 3. The CDR3 protein is CASSWDRYGYTF. The CDR3 region has the DNA TGTGCCAGCAGTTGGGACAGATATGGCTACACCTTC.

This clone was detected only once. The chain couples TRBV2 to TRBJ2-7; D unclear. Between the trimmed V and J ends, which lost 8 bases and 0 bases, there was a span of 8 bases. The germline V gene has CDR1 SNHLY and CDR2 FYNNEI. The CDR3 spans 12 residues. CDR3 sequence (DNA): TGTGCCAGCGAAAGGAGCTCCTACGAGCAGTACTTC. Protein product: CASERSSYEQYF.